These T cell receptor beta chains were read from a single sample in a study of blood T cells in healthy people across ages. Each CDR3 protein is one row after TCRdb ran MiXCR on the 5' RACE reads. The table includes 600,000 to 850,000 distinct CDR3 sequences, about 25% detected once. The same sample was also used in a study of T cells of mothers and their children.

Sample: blood. The receptors derive from a boy younger than 18 in good health. Both conserved end residues are part of each CDR3. D genes are given only for firm matches. Clone size is stated in some rows and not others, as once, few, many or a class when expanded.

clone size	V gene	J gene	D gene	CDR3 protein	CDR3 DNA
many	TRBV20-1	TRBJ2-3	TRBD2	CSALGASGGVSSTDTQYF	TGCAGTGCCCTCGGGGCTAGCGGGGGCGTCTCTAGCACAGATACGCAGTATTTT
NA	TRBV10-3	TRBJ2-1	NA	CAISESGSHSSYNEQFF	TGTGCCATCAGTGAGTCAGGTTCTCACAGCTCCTACAATGAGCAGTTCTTC
few	TRBV7-3	TRBJ2-7	NA	CASSLTPDYEQYF	TGTGCCAGCAGCTTAACCCCAGACTACGAGCAGTACTTC
NA	TRBV28	TRBJ2-5	TRBD2	CASSLGTSGSGEETQYF	TGTGCCAGCAGTTTAGGGACTAGCGGGTCCGGGGAAGAGACCCAGTACTTC
NA	TRBV6-5	TRBJ2-1	NA	CASSERVPYNEQFF	TGTGCCAGCAGCGAACGGGTTCCCTACAATGAGCAGTTCTTC
NA	TRBV24-1	TRBJ2-2	NA	CATKATTGNTGELFF	TGTGCCACCAAGGCTACGACAGGGAACACCGGGGAGCTGTTTTTT
NA	TRBV6-2/TRBV6-3	TRBJ1-2	TRBD1	CASSWTGARGYTF	TGTGCCAGCAGTTGGACAGGCGCAAGAGGCTACACCTTC
few	TRBV28	TRBJ1-1	NA	CASSFIGTTEAFF	TGTGCCAGCAGTTTTATTGGGACCACTGAAGCTTTCTTT
few	TRBV3-1	TRBJ2-5	NA	CASSQEGSTQYF	TGTGCCAGCAGCCAAGAAGGGTCGACCCAGTACTTC
few	TRBV7-2	TRBJ1-1	TRBD1	CASSLWTGRVGTEAFF	TGTGCCAGCAGCTTATGGACAGGGCGGGTTGGGACTGAAGCTTTCTTT
NA	TRBV24-1	TRBJ2-5	NA	CATREGQIETQYF	TGTGCCACCAGGGAAGGACAGATAGAGACCCAGTACTTC
many	TRBV29-1	TRBJ2-5	NA	CSVTLSGAVETQYF	TGCAGCGTTACCTTGTCAGGGGCGGTAGAGACCCAGTACTTC
NA	TRBV28	TRBJ1-4	NA	CASSFLNEKLFF	TGTGCCAGCAGTTTTCTAAATGAAAAACTGTTTTTT
NA	TRBV9	TRBJ2-7	NA	CASSPPNGGYEQYF	TGTGCCAGCAGCCCCCCTAACGGGGGCTACGAGCAGTACTTC
few	TRBV7-9	TRBJ1-4	TRBD1	CASTITTGGFGFEKLFF	TGTGCCAGCACCATTACCACAGGGGGCTTTGGATTTGAAAAACTGTTTTTT
NA	TRBV5-6	TRBJ2-6	TRBD1	CASSQDRVLGANVLTF	TGTGCCAGCAGCCAGGACAGGGTTCTGGGGGCCAACGTCCTGACTTTC